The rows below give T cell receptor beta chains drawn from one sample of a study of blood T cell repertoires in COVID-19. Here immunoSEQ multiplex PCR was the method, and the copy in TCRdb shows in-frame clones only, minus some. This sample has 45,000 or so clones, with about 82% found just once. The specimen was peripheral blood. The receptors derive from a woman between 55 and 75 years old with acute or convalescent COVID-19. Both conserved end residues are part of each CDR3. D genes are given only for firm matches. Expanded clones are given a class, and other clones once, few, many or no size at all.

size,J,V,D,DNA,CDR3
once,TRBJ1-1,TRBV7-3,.,TGTGCCAGCAGCTTAGGGGGGGCGAACACTGAAGCTTTCTTT,CASSLGGANTEAFF
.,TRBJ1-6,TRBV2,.,TGTGCCAGCAGTACCCGGACGGGAAATTCACCCCTCCACTTT,CASSTRTGNSPLHF
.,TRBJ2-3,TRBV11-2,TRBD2,TGTGCCAGCAGCCCAGATAATGGGGTGGGAGGGACAGATACGCAGTATTTT,CASSPDNGVGGTDTQYF
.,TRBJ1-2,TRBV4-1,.,TGCGCCAGCAGCCAAGAGTACAGGAACTATGGCTACACCTTC,CASSQEYRNYGYTF
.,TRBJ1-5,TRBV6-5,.,TGTGCCAGCAGAAATACAGATAGCAATCAGCCCCAGCATTTT,CASRNTDSNQPQHF
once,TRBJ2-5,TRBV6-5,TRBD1,TGTGCCAGCAGTTACATGGACAGGACAGAGACCCAGTACTTC,CASSYMDRTETQYF
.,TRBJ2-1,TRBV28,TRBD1,TGTGCCAGCAGGCTAACAGGGGGCGGCCCCTACAATGAGCAGTTCTTC,CASRLTGGGPYNEQFF
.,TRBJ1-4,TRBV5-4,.,TGTGCCAGCAGCCTACAGGGTAGTAATGAAAAACTGTTTTTT,CASSLQGSNEKLFF
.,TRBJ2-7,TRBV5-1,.,TGCGCCAGCAGCGCCGAAGGACAGTTCTCCTACGAGCAGTACTTC,CASSAEGQFSYEQYF
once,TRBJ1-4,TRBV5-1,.,TGCGCCAGCAGCCAAGGGGGACCTAATGAAAAACTGTTTTTT,CASSQGGPNEKLFF
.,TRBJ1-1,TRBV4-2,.,TGTGCCAGCAGCCAAGCTTCAATAGGGGTTACGAACACTGAAGCTTTCTTT,CASSQASIGVTNTEAFF
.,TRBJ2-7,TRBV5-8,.,TGTGCCAGCAGCTTTTCCGGCGGAGCCTACGAGCAGTACTTC,CASSFSGGAYEQYF
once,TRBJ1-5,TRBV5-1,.,TGCGCCAGCAGCCTAGGAGTGGGTGATAGCAATCAGCCCCAGCATTTT,CASSLGVGDSNQPQHF
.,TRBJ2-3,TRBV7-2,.,TGTGCCAGCAGCTTAAAGGGGCTTCAAGATACGCAGTATTTT,CASSLKGLQDTQYF
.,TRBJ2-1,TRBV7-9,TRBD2,TGTGCCAGCAGCCGGACTAGCGGGAGTAGGGATGAGCAGTTCTTC,CASSRTSGSRDEQFF
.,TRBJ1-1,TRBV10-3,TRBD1,TGTGCCATCAGCGAACAGGGGCCAAACACTGAAGCTTTCTTT,CAISEQGPNTEAFF
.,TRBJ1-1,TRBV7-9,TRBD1,TGTGCCAGCAGCTCGGCCCTACTCAGGGGGCGGAACTACACTGAAGCTTTCTTT,CASSSALLRGRNYTEAFF
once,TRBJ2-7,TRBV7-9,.,TGTGCCAGCAGCTTTATGTTGAGGGAGAGTAACGAGCAGTACTTC,CASSFMLRESNEQYF
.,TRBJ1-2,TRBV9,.,TGTGCCAGCAGCAGAAGGGAGCTTTCAGATGGCTACACCTTC,CASSRRELSDGYTF
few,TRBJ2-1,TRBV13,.,TGTGCCAGCATCCTCTCCGGTGAGCAGTTCTTC,CASILSGEQFF
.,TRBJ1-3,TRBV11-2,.,TGTGCCAGCAGCTCCTCGCCCAGCTCTGGAAACACCATATATTTT,CASSSSPSSGNTIYF
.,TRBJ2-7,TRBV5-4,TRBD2,TGTGCCAGCAGCTTGGACGCGGGAGCTAGGTCCTACGAGCAGTACTTC,CASSLDAGARSYEQYF
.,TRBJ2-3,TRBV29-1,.,TGCAGCGTTGCTCCCGGAGGGACCAAGGTAGATACGCAGTATTTT,CSVAPGGTKVDTQYF
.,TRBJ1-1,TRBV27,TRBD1,TGTGCCAGCAGATTCAAGGTCTGGGACAGACCGAGCGAAACTGAAGCTTTCTTT,CASRFKVWDRPSETEAFF
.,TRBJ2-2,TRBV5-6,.,TGTGCCAGCAGAGGAGACTTGAACACCGGGGAGCTGTTTTTT,CASRGDLNTGELFF
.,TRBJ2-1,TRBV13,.,TGTGCCAGCAGCGGCGATACAGGGCGGCCCTACAATGAGCAGTTCTTC,CASSGDTGRPYNEQFF
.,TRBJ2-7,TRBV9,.,TGTGCCAGCAGCGTAGCGTCCCACGGCTCCTACGAGCAGTACTTC,CASSVASHGSYEQYF